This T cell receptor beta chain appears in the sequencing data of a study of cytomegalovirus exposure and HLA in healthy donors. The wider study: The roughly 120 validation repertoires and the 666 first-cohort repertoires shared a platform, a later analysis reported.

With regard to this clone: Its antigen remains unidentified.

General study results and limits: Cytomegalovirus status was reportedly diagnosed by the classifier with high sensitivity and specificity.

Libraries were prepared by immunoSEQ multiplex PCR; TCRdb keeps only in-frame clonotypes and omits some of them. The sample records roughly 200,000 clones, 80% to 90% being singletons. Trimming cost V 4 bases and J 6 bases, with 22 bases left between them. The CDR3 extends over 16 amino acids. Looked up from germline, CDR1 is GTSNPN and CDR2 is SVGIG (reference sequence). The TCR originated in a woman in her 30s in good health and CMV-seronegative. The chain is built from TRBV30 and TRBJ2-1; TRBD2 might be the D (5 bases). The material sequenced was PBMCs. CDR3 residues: CAWITTGILVSNEQFF. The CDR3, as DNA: TGTGCCTGGATTACTACCGGGATTTTGGTGAGCAATGAGCAGTTCTTC.